A selection of T cell receptor beta chains follows, all from one sample in a study of vaccination effects on CD4 cells after COVID-19. Antigens of these TCRs are unknown. Profiled with immunoSEQ multiplex PCR; TCRdb holds only in-frame clones, not every one. Among about 55,000 clones listed, 55% to 75% were seen once. Sequenced material: CD4+ T cells from PBMCs cultured with SARS-CoV-2 spike peptides, taken before COVID-19 vaccination. All receptors come from a human donor who received a COVID-19 vaccine. CDR3s include the opening cysteine and the closing phenylalanine or tryptophan. Each record gives: J gene, V gene, D gene, clone size, CDR3 DNA, CDR3 protein. D genes are given only for firm matches. A row's size may be missing; if present it is once, few, many or a size class.

TRBJ1-2	TRBV5-6	NA	NA	TGTGCCAGCAGCTTGGACCGCAGAAAACCATATGGCTACACCTTC	CASSLDRRKPYGYTF
TRBJ1-2	TRBV6-5	NA	NA	TGTGCCAGCAGTAACGGGGCCTCGGGTGGCTACACCTTC	CASSNGASGGYTF
TRBJ2-7	TRBV7-8	NA	NA	TGTGCCAGCAGCCCTAGATTGAGAGGGAGTGGTTCGGGATACTCCTACGAGCAGTACTTC	CASSPRLRGSGSGYSYEQYF
TRBJ1-1	TRBV21-1	NA	NA	TGTGCCAGCAGCAAAGGGGGGACAGACCAAGACACTGAAGCTTTCTTT	CASSKGGTDQDTEAFF
TRBJ2-1	TRBV9	TRBD1	NA	TGTGCCAGCAGCACCCGACAGGGGGCAATTTTTGAGCAGTTCTTC	CASSTRQGAIFEQFF
TRBJ2-5	TRBV6-5	TRBD1	once	TGTGCCAGCAGAAGGGACAGACAAGAGACCCAGTACTTC	CASRRDRQETQYF
TRBJ2-7	TRBV5-8	NA	NA	TGTGCCAGCAGCTCAGCCTACGAGCAGTACTTC	CASSSAYEQYF
TRBJ1-6	TRBV7-8	TRBD1	NA	TGTGCCAGCAGGTTTAATCCGGGACAGGGAAATTCACCCCTCCACTTT	CASRFNPGQGNSPLHF
TRBJ2-1	TRBV4-2	TRBD1	NA	TGTGCCAGCAGCCTTTCACCCCGGACAGGGGTAGGCAATGAGCAGTTCTTC	CASSLSPRTGVGNEQFF
TRBJ2-3	TRBV5-1	NA	NA	TGCGCCAGCAGCCCCCACGGGGGCGCAGATACGCAGTATTTT	CASSPHGGADTQYF
TRBJ1-1	TRBV6-5	NA	NA	TGTGCCAGCAGGGACCGGGGGGAGAGGACTGAAGCTTTCTTT	CASRDRGERTEAFF
TRBJ1-1	TRBV19	NA	NA	TGTGCCAGCAAAGCCGGGGGGAGAGTCACTGAAGCTTTCTTT	CASKAGGRVTEAFF
TRBJ1-6	TRBV5-1	NA	few	TGCGCCAGCAGCTTGGAGGGACTGCTCAATTCACCCCTCCACTTT	CASSLEGLLNSPLHF
TRBJ2-2	TRBV7-3	NA	NA	TGTGCCAGCAGCTCCACGAACACCGGGGAGCTGTTTTTT	CASSSTNTGELFF
TRBJ1-1	TRBV5-1	NA	few	TGCGCCAGCAGCTTGGGATGGGACACTGAAGCTTTCTTT	CASSLGWDTEAFF
TRBJ2-5	TRBV7-6	NA	NA	TGTGCCAGCGGTCTGGGGGGCCACCAAGAGACCCAGTACTTC	CASGLGGHQETQYF
TRBJ1-2	TRBV30	TRBD1	NA	TGTGCCTCCTCCCCCGACAGGGCACCTGGAGGCTACACCTTC	CASSPDRAPGGYTF
TRBJ2-5	TRBV15	NA	NA	TGTGCCACCAGCAGATCCCCGACAGAGACCCAGTACTTC	CATSRSPTETQYF
TRBJ1-1	TRBV5-1	NA	NA	TGCGCCAGCAGCTCCATTGGGGGGTCGGACACTGAAGCTTTCTTT	CASSSIGGSDTEAFF
TRBJ2-7	TRBV12-3/TRBV12-4	NA	NA	TGTGCCAGCAGTAGGTTGGTCGGCTACGAGCAGTACTTC	CASSRLVGYEQYF
TRBJ1-1	TRBV12-5	TRBD1	NA	TGTGCTAGTGGTTTGGTATTATCTGGACAGGGAGCTATTGAAGCTTTCTTT	CASGLVLSGQGAIEAFF
TRBJ2-1	TRBV7-2	TRBD1	NA	TGTGCCAGCAGCTTTGACAGGGGGCAGGATGAGCAGTTCTTC	CASSFDRGQDEQFF
TRBJ2-1	TRBV5-1	NA	NA	TGCGCCAGCAGCTTGGTGGCCCGTGGAAATGAGCAGTTCTTC	CASSLVARGNEQFF
TRBJ2-7	TRBV7-2	NA	few	TGTGCCAGCAGCTTAGGACAGAACTACGAGCAGTACTTC	CASSLGQNYEQYF
TRBJ2-1	TRBV5-5	NA	NA	TGTGCCAGCAGCTCCCGGACCCCGCTAGGGTCGCAGTTCTTC	CASSSRTPLGSQFF
TRBJ2-1	TRBV28	NA	NA	TGTGCCAGCAGTTCCCCCCCCGGGGTCAGATGGGCCAATGAGCAGTTCTTC	CASSSPPGVRWANEQFF
TRBJ2-1	TRBV4-3	TRBD2	NA	TGCGCCAGCAGCCTAAACCCCCGGACTAGCGGGGGTGAGCAGTTCTTC	CASSLNPRTSGGEQFF
TRBJ2-1	TRBV21-1	NA	NA	TGTGCCAGCAGCAAAGGGGAGGGGGACAGCCCAACGAATGAGCAGTTCTTC	CASSKGEGDSPTNEQFF
TRBJ1-2	TRBV30	NA	NA	TGTGCCTGGAACAGGGAGGGAGGCTACACCTTC	CAWNREGGYTF
TRBJ1-1	TRBV19	NA	NA	TGTGCCAGTAGCCTGGGACAAGGCAAAGGGAACACTGAAGCTTTCTTT	CASSLGQGKGNTEAFF
TRBJ2-3	TRBV4-2	TRBD1	NA	TGTGCCAGCAGCCAAGGGACAGGACAGGGCGGGACAGATACGCAGTATTTT	CASSQGTGQGGTDTQYF
TRBJ2-4	TRBV10-1	TRBD2	NA	TGCGCCAGCCGACTAGCGGGGAGACTAGCCAAAAACATTCAGTACTTC	CASRLAGRLAKNIQYF
TRBJ1-1	TRBV5-8	NA	NA	TGTGCCAGCAGCTTGGAAAGGGGGGTGGACACTGAAGCTTTCTTT	CASSLERGVDTEAFF
TRBJ1-6	TRBV30	NA	NA	TGTGCCTGGGATGCCCCACCCCTCCACTTT	CAWDAPPLHF
TRBJ2-7	TRBV18	NA	NA	TGTGCCAGCTCACCACTTGACACGACTCTGAGCCCGTACGAGCAGTACTTC	CASSPLDTTLSPYEQYF
TRBJ2-2	TRBV7-9	NA	few	TGTGCCAGCAGCACTCAAGGACTCTCAAGGCCCACCGGGGAGCTGTTTTTT	CASSTQGLSRPTGELFF
TRBJ2-7	TRBV4-2	TRBD2	NA	TGTGCCAGCAGCCAAGAGAGACTAGCCCGCGAGCAGTACTTC	CASSQERLAREQYF
TRBJ2-7	TRBV6-2/TRBV6-3	TRBD1	NA	TGTGCCAGCCGTTCTGCAGGGGGCACCCCCTACGAGCAGTACTTC	CASRSAGGTPYEQYF
TRBJ1-1	TRBV25-1	NA	NA	TGTGCCAGCAGTGAAGGGGTCAGGGGTAGTGCTGAAGCTTTCTTT	CASSEGVRGSAEAFF
TRBJ2-7	TRBV19	TRBD1	NA	TGTGCCAGTACGCCCGACAGGGTTAACCTCGGCGAGCAGTACTTC	CASTPDRVNLGEQYF
TRBJ1-1	TRBV18	NA	NA	TGTGCCAGCTCACCCGGCGCAGATCAGGAAGCTTTCTTT	CASSPGADQEAFF
TRBJ1-2	TRBV12-3/TRBV12-4	TRBD1	NA	TGTGCCAGCAGTTTTTCAGGGGGCCTTGGCTACACCTTC	CASSFSGGLGYTF
TRBJ1-1	TRBV19	TRBD1	NA	TGTGCCAGTAGTAGAAGGGGGCTGACTGAAGCTTTCTTT	CASSRRGLTEAFF
TRBJ1-1	TRBV7-2	TRBD1	NA	TGTGCCAGCAGCTTAGCACCGAAAGACAGGGTGACTGAAGCTTTCTTT	CASSLAPKDRVTEAFF
TRBJ2-5	TRBV5-6	NA	NA	TGTGCCAGCAGCTTCTTCAGGGGAGAGACCCAGTACTTC	CASSFFRGETQYF
TRBJ1-1	TRBV3-1/TRBV3-2	NA	once	TGTGCCAGCAGCCGCGCATCGGAGTCTGAAGCTTTCTTT	CASSRASESEAFF
TRBJ1-1	TRBV5-6	NA	few	TGTGCCAGCAGCTCGAGGGGGGACACTGAAGCTTTCTTT	CASSSRGDTEAFF
TRBJ1-5	TRBV7-2	NA	NA	TGTGCCAGCAGCCCCGGCGGGGCTAGCAATCAGCCCCAGCATTTT	CASSPGGASNQPQHF